There are many counts of the clone carrying this T cell receptor (beta chain). Its cognate antigen is unknown. The data were taken from a study of spatial heterogeneity in lung cancer. On the study more broadly: The average count in raw reads for each unique TCR and UMI combination exceeded eight appearances.

Germline loops: CDR1 SQVTM, CDR2 ANQGSEA. The CDR3 spans 18 residues. With V trimmed by 1 base and J by 4 bases, 18 bases remained unmatched. MiXCR was run by TCRdb on the 5' RACE reads, yielding one entry per CDR3 protein. The data hold tens of thousands of distinct CDR3 sequences, with roughly 6.4% observed a single time. Time point specified: sample taken at primary tumor resection. Study-level findings and limits: Resection blood, more than follow-up blood, showed ubiquitous expanded tumor TCRs.

This sample comprised PBMCs, obtained at surgery. This clonotype was obtained from a female donor with early-stage non-small cell lung cancer. This chain joins TRBV29-1 and TRBJ2-5, with 7 bases identical to TRBD2. CDR3 sequence: CSVEAGVWRLAASETQYF. DNA for the CDR3: TGCAGCGTTGAAGCAGGAGTATGGCGACTAGCAGCCTCAGAGACCCAGTACTTC.